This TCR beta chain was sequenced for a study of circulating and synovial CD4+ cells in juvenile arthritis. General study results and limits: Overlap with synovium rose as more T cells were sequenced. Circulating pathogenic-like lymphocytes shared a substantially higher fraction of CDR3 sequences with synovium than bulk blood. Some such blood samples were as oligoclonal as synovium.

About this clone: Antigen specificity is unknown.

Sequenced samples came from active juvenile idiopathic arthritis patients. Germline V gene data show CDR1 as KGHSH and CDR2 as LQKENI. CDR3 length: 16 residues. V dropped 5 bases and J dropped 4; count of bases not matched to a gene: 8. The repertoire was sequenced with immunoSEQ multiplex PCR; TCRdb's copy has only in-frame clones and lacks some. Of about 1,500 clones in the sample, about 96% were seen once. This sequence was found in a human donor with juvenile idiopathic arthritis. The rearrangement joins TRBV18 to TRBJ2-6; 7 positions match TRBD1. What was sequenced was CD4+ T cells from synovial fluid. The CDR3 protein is CASSAKGGGGANVLTF. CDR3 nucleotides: TGTGCCAGCTCAGCGAAAGGGGGCGGCGGGGCCAACGTCCTGACTTTC. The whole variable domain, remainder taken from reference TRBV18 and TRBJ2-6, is NAGVMQNPRHLVRRRGQEARLRCSPMKGHSHVYWYRQLPEEGLKFMVYLQKENIIDESGMPKERFSAEFPKEGPSILRIQQVVRGDSAAYFCASSAKGGGGANVLTFGAGSRLTVL.